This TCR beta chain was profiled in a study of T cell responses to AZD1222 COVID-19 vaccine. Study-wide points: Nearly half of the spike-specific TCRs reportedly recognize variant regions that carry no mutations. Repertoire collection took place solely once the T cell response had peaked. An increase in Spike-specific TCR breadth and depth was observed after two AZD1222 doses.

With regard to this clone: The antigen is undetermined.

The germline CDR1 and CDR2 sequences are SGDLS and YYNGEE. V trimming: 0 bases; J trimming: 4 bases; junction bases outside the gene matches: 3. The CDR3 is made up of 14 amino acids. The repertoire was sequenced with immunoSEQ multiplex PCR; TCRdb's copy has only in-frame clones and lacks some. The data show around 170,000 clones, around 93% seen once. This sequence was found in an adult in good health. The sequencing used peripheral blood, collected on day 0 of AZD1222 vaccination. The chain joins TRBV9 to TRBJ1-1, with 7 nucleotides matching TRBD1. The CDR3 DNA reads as TGTGCCAGCAGCGTAGGGGAGGGGGCCACTGAAGCTTTCTTT. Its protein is CASSVGEGATEAFF. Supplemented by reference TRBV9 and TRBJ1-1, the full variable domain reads DSGVTQTPKHLITATGQRVTLRCSPRSGDLSVYWYQQSLDQGLQFLIQYYNGEERAKGNILERFSAQQFPDLHSELNLSSLELGDSALYFCASSVGEGATEAFFGQGTRLTVV.